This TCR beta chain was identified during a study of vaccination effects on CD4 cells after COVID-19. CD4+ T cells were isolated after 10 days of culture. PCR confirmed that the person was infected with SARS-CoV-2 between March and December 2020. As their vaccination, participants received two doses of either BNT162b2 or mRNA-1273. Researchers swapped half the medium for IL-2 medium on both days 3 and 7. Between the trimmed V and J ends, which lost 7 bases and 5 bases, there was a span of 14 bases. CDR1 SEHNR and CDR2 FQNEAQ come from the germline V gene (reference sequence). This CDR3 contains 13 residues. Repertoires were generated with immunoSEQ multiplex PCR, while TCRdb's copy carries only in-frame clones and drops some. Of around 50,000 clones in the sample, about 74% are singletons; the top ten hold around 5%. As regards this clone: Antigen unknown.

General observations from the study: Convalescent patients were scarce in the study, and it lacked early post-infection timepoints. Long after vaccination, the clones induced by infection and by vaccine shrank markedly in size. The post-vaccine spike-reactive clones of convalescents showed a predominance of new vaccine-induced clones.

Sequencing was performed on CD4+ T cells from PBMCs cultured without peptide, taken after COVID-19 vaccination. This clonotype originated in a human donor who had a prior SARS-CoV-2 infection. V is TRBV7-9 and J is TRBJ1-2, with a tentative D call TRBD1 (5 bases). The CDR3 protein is CASTTTGIYGYTF. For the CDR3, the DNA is TGTGCCAGCACCACAACAGGAATTTATGGCTACACCTTC.